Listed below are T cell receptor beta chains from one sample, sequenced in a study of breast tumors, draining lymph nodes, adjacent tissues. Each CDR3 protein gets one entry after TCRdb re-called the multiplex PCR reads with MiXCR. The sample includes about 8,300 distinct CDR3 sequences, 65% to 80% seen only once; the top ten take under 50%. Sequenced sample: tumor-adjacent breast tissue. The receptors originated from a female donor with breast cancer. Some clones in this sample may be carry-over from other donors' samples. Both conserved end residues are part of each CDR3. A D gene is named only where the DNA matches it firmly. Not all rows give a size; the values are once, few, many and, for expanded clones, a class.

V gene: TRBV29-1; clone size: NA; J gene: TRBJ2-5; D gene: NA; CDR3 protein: CSVELQGWETQYF; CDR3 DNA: TGCAGCGTTGAATTGCAGGGCTGGGAGACCCAGTACTTC
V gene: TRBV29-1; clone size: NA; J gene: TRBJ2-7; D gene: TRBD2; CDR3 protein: CSVRGPLAGVYNEQYF; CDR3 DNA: TGCAGCGTCCGAGGCCCCCTAGCGGGAGTATATAACGAGCAGTACTTC
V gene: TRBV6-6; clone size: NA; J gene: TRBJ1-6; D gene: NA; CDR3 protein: CASSYEQLNSPLHF; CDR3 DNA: TGTGCCAGCAGTTACGAACAGTTAAATTCACCCCTCCACTTT
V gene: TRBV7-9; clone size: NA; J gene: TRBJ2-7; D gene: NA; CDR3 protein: CASSLTNYEQYF; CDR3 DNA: TGTGCCAGCAGCTTGACAAACTACGAGCAGTACTTC
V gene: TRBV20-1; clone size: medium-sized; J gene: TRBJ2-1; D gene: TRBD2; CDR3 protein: CSARTIVAGGDNEQFF; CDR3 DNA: TGCAGTGCTAGAACAATCGTAGCGGGGGGAGACAATGAGCAGTTCTTC
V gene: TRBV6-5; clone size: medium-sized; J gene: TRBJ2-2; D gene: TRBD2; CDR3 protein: CASSSDLTSGRSNTGELFF; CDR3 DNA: TGTGCCAGCAGCTCCGACCTAACTAGCGGGCGATCTAACACCGGGGAGCTGTTTTTT
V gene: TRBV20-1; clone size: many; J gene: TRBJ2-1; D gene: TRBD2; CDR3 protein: CSARDGLANEQFF; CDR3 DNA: TGCAGTGCTAGAGATGGACTAGCTAATGAGCAGTTCTTC
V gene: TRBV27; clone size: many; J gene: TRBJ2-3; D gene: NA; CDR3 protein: CASGYGLTQYF; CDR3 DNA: TGTGCCAGCGGCTATGGGCTTACGCAGTATTTT
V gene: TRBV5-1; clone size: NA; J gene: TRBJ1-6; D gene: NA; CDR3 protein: CASSFQDYSPLHF; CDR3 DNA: TGCGCCAGCAGCTTCCAAGATTACTCACCCCTCCACTTT
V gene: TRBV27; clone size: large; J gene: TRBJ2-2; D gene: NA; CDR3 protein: CAISGSSTGELFF; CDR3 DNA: TGTGCCATCAGTGGTAGCAGCACCGGGGAGCTGTTTTTT
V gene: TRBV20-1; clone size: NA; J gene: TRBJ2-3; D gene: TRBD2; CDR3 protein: CSAGPLLAGSTDTQYF; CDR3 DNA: TGCAGTGCTGGACCCTTACTAGCGGGCAGCACAGATACGCAGTATTTT
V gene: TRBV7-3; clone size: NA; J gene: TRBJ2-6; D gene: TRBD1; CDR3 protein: CASSFDRAIPPF; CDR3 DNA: TGTGCCAGCAGCTTTGACAGGGCCATACCTCCTTTC
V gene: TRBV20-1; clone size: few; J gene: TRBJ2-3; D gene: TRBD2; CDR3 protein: CSARDSERGGFLRADTQYF; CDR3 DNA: TGCAGTGCTAGAGATTCTGAGCGGGGGGGGTTTTTGCGGGCAGATACGCAGTATTTT
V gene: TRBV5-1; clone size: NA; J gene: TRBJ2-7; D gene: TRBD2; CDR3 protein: CASSFSSSGGTSGYEQYF; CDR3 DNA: TGCGCCAGCAGCTTTAGTTCCAGCGGAGGGACTAGCGGCTACGAGCAGTACTTC
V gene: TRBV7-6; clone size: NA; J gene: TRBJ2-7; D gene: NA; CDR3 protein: CASSLDVRGIEQYF; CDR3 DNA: TGTGCCAGCAGCTTAGATGTCAGAGGGATCGAGCAGTACTTC
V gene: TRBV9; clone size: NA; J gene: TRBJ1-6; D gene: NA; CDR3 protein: CASSIRQNPNSPLHF; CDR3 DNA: TGTGCCAGCAGCATCAGACAGAATCCTAATTCACCCCTCCACTTT
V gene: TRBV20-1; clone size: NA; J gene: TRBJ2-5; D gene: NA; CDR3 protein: CSARQETQYF; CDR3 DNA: TGCAGTGCTAGACAAGAGACCCAGTACTTC
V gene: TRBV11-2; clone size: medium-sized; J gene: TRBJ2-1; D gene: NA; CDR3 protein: CASSLLSGYNEQFF; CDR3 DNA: TGTGCCAGCAGCTTGTTAAGCGGGTACAATGAGCAGTTCTTC
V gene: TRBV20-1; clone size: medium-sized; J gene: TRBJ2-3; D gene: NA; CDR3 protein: CSGGLRADTQYF; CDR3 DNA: TGCAGTGGGGGGTTAAGGGCAGATACGCAGTATTTT
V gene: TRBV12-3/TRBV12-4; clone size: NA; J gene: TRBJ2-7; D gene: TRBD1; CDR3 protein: CASSSLTGAYEQYF; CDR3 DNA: TGTGCCAGCAGTTCATTGACAGGGGCCTACGAGCAGTACTTC
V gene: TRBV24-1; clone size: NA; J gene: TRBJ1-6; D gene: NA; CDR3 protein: CATSDGQSYNSPLHF; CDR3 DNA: TGTGCCACCAGTGATGGACAGTCCTATAATTCACCCCTCCACTTT
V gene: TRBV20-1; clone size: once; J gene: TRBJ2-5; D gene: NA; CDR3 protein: CSARESGAKETQYF; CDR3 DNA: TGCAGTGCTAGAGAATCAGGAGCCAAAGAGACCCAGTACTTC
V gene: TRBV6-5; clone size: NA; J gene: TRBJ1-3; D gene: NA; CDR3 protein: CASSLSITGNTIYF; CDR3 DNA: TGTGCCAGCAGTTTAAGTATCACTGGAAACACCATATATTTT
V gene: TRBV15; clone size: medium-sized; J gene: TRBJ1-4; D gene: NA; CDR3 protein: CATSRERAARLATNEKLFF; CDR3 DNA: TGTGCCACCAGCAGAGAAAGAGCGGCCAGACTTGCAACTAATGAAAAACTGTTTTTT
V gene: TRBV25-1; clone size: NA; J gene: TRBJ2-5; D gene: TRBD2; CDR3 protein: CASSDLAGSETQYF; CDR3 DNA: TGTGCCAGCAGTGACCTAGCGGGATCAGAGACCCAGTACTTC
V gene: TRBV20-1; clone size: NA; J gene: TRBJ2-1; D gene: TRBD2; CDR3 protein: CSARTSGIGEQFF; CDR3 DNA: TGCAGTGCGAGGACTAGCGGGATAGGTGAGCAGTTCTTC
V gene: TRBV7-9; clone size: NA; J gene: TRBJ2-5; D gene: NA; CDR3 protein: CASSQEITAQYF; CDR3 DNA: TGTGCCAGCAGTCAAGAGATAACGGCCCAGTACTTC
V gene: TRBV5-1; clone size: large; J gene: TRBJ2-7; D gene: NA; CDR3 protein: CASSLDRTYEQYF; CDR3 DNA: TGCGCCAGCAGCTTGGACAGGACCTACGAGCAGTACTTC
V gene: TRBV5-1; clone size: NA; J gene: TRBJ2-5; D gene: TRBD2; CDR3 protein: CASSLRGGGSQETQYF; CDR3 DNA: TGCGCCAGCAGCTTACGGGGCGGGGGATCACAAGAGACCCAGTACTTC
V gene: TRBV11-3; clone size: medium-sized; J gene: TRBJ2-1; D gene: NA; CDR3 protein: CASSLRLDEQFF; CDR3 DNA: TGTGCCAGCAGCTTAAGGTTAGATGAGCAGTTCTTC
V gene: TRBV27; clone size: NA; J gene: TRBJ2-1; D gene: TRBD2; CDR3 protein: CASSMRSGTTTNEQFF; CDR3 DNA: TGTGCCAGCAGTATGCGTTCCGGGACTACTACAAATGAGCAGTTCTTC
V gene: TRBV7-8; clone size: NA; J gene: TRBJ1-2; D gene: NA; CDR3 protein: CASSLVAGYYGYTF; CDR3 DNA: TGTGCCAGCAGCTTAGTGGCAGGATACTATGGCTACACCTTC
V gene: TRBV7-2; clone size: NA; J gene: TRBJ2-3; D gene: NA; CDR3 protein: CASSPSPSTDTQYF; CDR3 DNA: TGTGCCAGCAGCCCCAGCCCGAGCACAGATACGCAGTATTTT
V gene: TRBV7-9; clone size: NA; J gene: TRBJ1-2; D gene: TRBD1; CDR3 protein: CASSLDRGTYGYTF; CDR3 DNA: TGTGCCAGCAGCTTAGACAGGGGGACCTATGGCTACACCTTC
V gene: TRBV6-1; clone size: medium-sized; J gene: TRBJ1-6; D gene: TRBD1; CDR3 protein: CASQGDNSPLHF; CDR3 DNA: TGTGCCAGCCAGGGGGATAATTCACCCCTCCACTTT
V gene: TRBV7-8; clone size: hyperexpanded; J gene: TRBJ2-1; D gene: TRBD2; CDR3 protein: CASSGTSGGRDEQFF; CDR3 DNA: TGTGCCAGCAGCGGGACTAGCGGGGGCCGAGATGAGCAGTTCTTC
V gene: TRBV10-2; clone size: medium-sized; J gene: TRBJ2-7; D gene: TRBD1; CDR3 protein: CASKTGGHEQYF; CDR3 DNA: TGCGCCAGCAAGACAGGGGGCCACGAGCAGTACTTC
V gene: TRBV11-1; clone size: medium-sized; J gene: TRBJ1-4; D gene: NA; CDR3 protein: CASSSGAGNEKLFF; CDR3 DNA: TGTGCCAGCAGCTCCGGGGCCGGCAATGAAAAACTGTTTTTT
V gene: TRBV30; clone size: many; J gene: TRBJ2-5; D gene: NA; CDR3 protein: CAWRATVQETQYF; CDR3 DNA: TGTGCCTGGCGTGCTACAGTCCAAGAGACCCAGTACTTC
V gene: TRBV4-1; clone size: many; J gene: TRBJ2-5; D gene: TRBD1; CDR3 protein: CASSPDGTGNQETQYF; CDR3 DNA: TGCGCCAGCAGCCCTGACGGGACAGGGAACCAAGAGACCCAGTACTTC
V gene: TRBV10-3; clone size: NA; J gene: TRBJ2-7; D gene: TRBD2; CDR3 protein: CAISRTGTRQYEQYF; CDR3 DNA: TGTGCCATCAGTCGGACCGGGACTAGACAGTACGAGCAGTACTTC
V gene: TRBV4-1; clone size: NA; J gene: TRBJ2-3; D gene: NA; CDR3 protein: CASSQKGVRTDTQYF; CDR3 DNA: TGCGCCAGCAGCCAAAAAGGGGTTCGCACAGATACGCAGTATTTT
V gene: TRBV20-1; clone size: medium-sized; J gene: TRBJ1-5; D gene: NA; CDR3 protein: CSARDPRGGNQPQHF; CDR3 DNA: TGCAGTGCTAGAGATCCCCGGGGGGGCAATCAGCCCCAGCATTTT
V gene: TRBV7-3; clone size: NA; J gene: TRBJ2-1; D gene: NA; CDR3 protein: CASSLGLFDEQFF; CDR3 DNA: TGTGCCAGCAGCCTGGGACTTTTCGATGAGCAGTTCTTC
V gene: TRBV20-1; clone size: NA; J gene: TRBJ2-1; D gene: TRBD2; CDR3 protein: CSARDGGRAFEQFF; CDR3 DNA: TGCAGTGCCCGGGACGGCGGGAGGGCCTTTGAGCAGTTCTTC
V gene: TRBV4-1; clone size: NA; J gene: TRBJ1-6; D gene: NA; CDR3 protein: CASSYDGTVGNSPLHF; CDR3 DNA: TGCGCCAGCAGCTATGATGGGACGGTCGGGAATTCACCCCTCCACTTT
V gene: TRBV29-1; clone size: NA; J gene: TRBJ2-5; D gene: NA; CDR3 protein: CSASFQTQYF; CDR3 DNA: TGCAGCGCCTCTTTCCAGACCCAGTACTTC
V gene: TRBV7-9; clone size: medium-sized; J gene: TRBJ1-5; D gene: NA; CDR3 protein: CASSLVGQGANQPQHF; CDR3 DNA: TGTGCCAGCAGCTTAGTAGGACAAGGCGCCAATCAGCCCCAGCATTTT
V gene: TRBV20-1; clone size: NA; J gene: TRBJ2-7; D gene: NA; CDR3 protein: CSARAPGASASGEQYF; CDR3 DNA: TGCAGTGCTAGAGCTCCGGGGGCTAGCGCTTCAGGGGAGCAGTACTTC
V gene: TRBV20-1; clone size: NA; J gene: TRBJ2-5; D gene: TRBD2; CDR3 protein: CSASAGGYQETQYF; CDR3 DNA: TGCAGTGCTAGTGCGGGGGGGTACCAAGAGACCCAGTACTTC
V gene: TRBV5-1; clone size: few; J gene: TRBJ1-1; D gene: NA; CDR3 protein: CASSLAGGYTEAFF; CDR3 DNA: TGCGCCAGCAGCTTGGCGGGTGGATACACTGAAGCTTTCTTT
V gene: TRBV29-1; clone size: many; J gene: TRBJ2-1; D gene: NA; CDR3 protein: CSVLDRAGDNEQFF; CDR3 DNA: TGCAGCGTTCTAGACAGGGCGGGAGACAATGAGCAGTTCTTC